The clone carrying this T cell receptor (beta chain) has a single count. The second PCR ran about 6 to 12 cycles with a sample-barcoded 5' primer and J-beta primers. Each CDR3 protein is one row after TCRdb ran MiXCR on the 5' RACE reads. The data contain some 670,000 distinct CDR3 sequences, over 40% of them seen just once; the ten biggest clones take up approximately 13%. V shed 6 bases and J shed 4 bases, with 15 bases lying between them. This CDR3 comprises 13 residues. Per germline, CDR1 SQVTM and CDR2 ANQGSEA. This sample is drawn from a study of blood T cells in healthy people across ages. The chain couples TRBV29-1 to TRBJ2-5; D is perhaps TRBD1 or TRBD2 (6 bases each). The sequence derives from a woman older than 75 in good health. The sample consisted of blood. CDR3: CSVPGVGAETQYF. In nucleotides, the CDR3 is TGCAGCGTGCCGGGGGTGGGGGCAGAGACCCAGTACTTC.